These T cell receptor beta chains were read from a single sample in a study of post-analysis software for immune sequencing data. TCRdb itself ran the PCR reads through MiXCR, one entry per CDR3 protein. The sample lists more than 450,000 distinct CDR3 sequences, 44% occurring once. Input material: blood. The receptors were gathered from a girl aged 5 to 17 with multiple sclerosis. The CDR3 runs from the conserved cysteine through the conserved F or W. D genes are given only for firm matches. Rows may omit the clone size; those that give it use once, few, many or a size class.

D gene: TRBD1; J gene: TRBJ1-2; clone size: .; V gene: TRBV6-5; CDR3 protein: CASSYPGDRGYGYTF; CDR3 DNA: TGTGCCAGCAGTTACCCCGGGGACAGGGGTTATGGCTACACCTTC
D gene: .; J gene: TRBJ2-5; clone size: .; V gene: TRBV5-5; CDR3 protein: CASSKVGSRVQETQYF; CDR3 DNA: TGTGCCAGCAGCAAGGTCGGTTCCCGGGTGCAAGAGACCCAGTACTTC
D gene: .; J gene: TRBJ1-6; clone size: few; V gene: TRBV12-3/TRBV12-4; CDR3 protein: CASTLGGIGSPLHF; CDR3 DNA: TGTGCCAGCACCTTAGGAGGGATTGGCTCACCCCTCCACTTT
D gene: .; J gene: TRBJ2-1; clone size: .; V gene: TRBV7-6; CDR3 protein: CATAQGRWREQFF; CDR3 DNA: TGTGCCACAGCGCAGGGTAGATGGCGTGAGCAGTTCTTC
D gene: TRBD1; J gene: TRBJ2-7; clone size: .; V gene: TRBV5-1; CDR3 protein: CASSFSGGFYEQYF; CDR3 DNA: TGCGCCAGCAGCTTTTCAGGGGGTTTCTACGAGCAGTACTTC
D gene: .; J gene: TRBJ2-7; clone size: few; V gene: TRBV12-3/TRBV12-4; CDR3 protein: CASSLHSDYEQYF; CDR3 DNA: TGTGCCAGCAGTTTGCACAGCGACTACGAGCAGTACTTC
D gene: .; J gene: TRBJ1-5; clone size: .; V gene: TRBV12-3/TRBV12-4; CDR3 protein: CASRPDRPNQPQHF; CDR3 DNA: TGTGCCAGCAGACCCGACAGGCCCAATCAGCCCCAGCATTTT
D gene: .; J gene: TRBJ1-1; clone size: .; V gene: TRBV7-9; CDR3 protein: CASSLWTQGYSKTEAFF; CDR3 DNA: TGTGCCAGCAGCTTATGGACGCAAGGGTATTCAAAAACTGAAGCTTTCTTT
D gene: TRBD1; J gene: TRBJ2-6; clone size: .; V gene: TRBV4-1; CDR3 protein: CASSQGTGGLGANVLTF; CDR3 DNA: TGCGCCAGCAGCCAGGGAACAGGGGGCTTGGGGGCCAACGTCCTGACTTTC
D gene: .; J gene: TRBJ2-7; clone size: few; V gene: TRBV29-1; CDR3 protein: CSAADWGRFSYEQYF; CDR3 DNA: TGCAGCGCTGCAGATTGGGGTAGATTCTCCTACGAGCAGTACTTC
D gene: .; J gene: TRBJ2-7; clone size: .; V gene: TRBV7-9; CDR3 protein: CASSTPRRGRGVHEQYF; CDR3 DNA: TGTGCCAGCAGCACCCCCCGGCGGGGACGCGGAGTCCACGAGCAGTACTTC
D gene: .; J gene: TRBJ1-2; clone size: .; V gene: TRBV27; CDR3 protein: CASSSSQGRGPYGYTF; CDR3 DNA: TGTGCCAGCAGTTCCTCACAGGGCCGGGGGCCCTATGGCTACACCTTC
D gene: .; J gene: TRBJ1-2; clone size: few; V gene: TRBV6-5; CDR3 protein: CASTTRARNGYTF; CDR3 DNA: TGTGCCAGCACCACGAGGGCCCGGAATGGCTACACCTTC
D gene: .; J gene: TRBJ2-3; clone size: .; V gene: TRBV28; CDR3 protein: CASSPQGWDTQYF; CDR3 DNA: TGTGCCAGCAGTCCGCAGGGTTGGGATACGCAGTATTTT
D gene: .; J gene: TRBJ2-7; clone size: .; V gene: TRBV30; CDR3 protein: CAWSGLRTRGSEQYF; CDR3 DNA: TGTGCCTGGAGTGGCCTTAGGACACGAGGATCCGAGCAGTACTTC
D gene: .; J gene: TRBJ1-1; clone size: .; V gene: TRBV6-5; CDR3 protein: CASSFLGLYNTEAFF; CDR3 DNA: TGTGCCAGCAGTTTCCTCGGCCTTTATAACACTGAAGCTTTCTTT
D gene: .; J gene: TRBJ1-4; clone size: once; V gene: TRBV30; CDR3 protein: CAWSGETNEKLFF; CDR3 DNA: TGTGCCTGGAGTGGGGAAACTAATGAAAAACTGTTTTTT
D gene: .; J gene: TRBJ1-1; clone size: .; V gene: TRBV29-1; CDR3 protein: CSVARGSEAFF; CDR3 DNA: TGCAGCGTCGCACGGGGATCTGAAGCTTTCTTT
D gene: TRBD1; J gene: TRBJ2-1; clone size: .; V gene: TRBV3-1; CDR3 protein: CASSLRDRGIYNEQFF; CDR3 DNA: TGTGCCAGCAGCCTCCGGGACAGGGGAATATACAATGAGCAGTTCTTC
D gene: .; J gene: TRBJ2-2; clone size: .; V gene: TRBV7-8; CDR3 protein: CASSAPGARGWERFF; CDR3 DNA: TGTGCCAGCAGCGCTCCCGGAGCCAGGGGATGGGAGCGGTTTTTT
D gene: .; J gene: TRBJ2-7; clone size: .; V gene: TRBV12-3/TRBV12-4; CDR3 protein: CASSLAGDGSPFYEQYF; CDR3 DNA: TGTGCCAGCAGTTTAGCGGGCGATGGCAGCCCGTTTTACGAGCAGTACTTC
D gene: .; J gene: TRBJ2-7; clone size: few; V gene: TRBV7-9; CDR3 protein: CASSSSDPTRALGAYNEQYF; CDR3 DNA: TGTGCCAGCAGCTCCTCTGACCCAACCCGGGCCCTAGGCGCCTACAATGAGCAGTACTTC
D gene: .; J gene: TRBJ2-5; clone size: .; V gene: TRBV7-2; CDR3 protein: CASSLNSGPQETQYF; CDR3 DNA: TGTGCCAGCAGCTTAAACAGCGGACCTCAAGAGACCCAGTACTTC
D gene: .; J gene: TRBJ1-1; clone size: few; V gene: TRBV12-3/TRBV12-4; CDR3 protein: CASSSYPGPGGTEAFF; CDR3 DNA: TGTGCCAGCAGTTCCTATCCGGGTCCCGGTGGCACTGAAGCTTTCTTT